The entry that follows covers one TCR beta chain sequence. Its target antigen remains unknown. No per-base quality is available; no much larger clone lies one base away. The trial excluded patients who had a history of autoimmune disease or were on systemic immunosuppression. In every dose cohort, peripheral blood was drawn for TCR sequencing at baseline, cycle 4 day 1, and cycle 7 day 1. Samples came from an open-label, multicenter, first-in-human phase I dose-escalation trial of ivuxolimab. The trial enrolled adults with locally advanced or metastatic head and neck squamous cell, hepatocellular, melanoma or renal cell carcinoma. CD4+ and CD8+ T cells were sorted separately from peripheral blood before TCR sequencing. To sequence the TCRbeta CDR3 region, genomic DNA was isolated from the sorted cells. TCRbeta CDR3 regions were sequenced using the immunoSEQ Assay. The table was pulled from immuneACCESS by TCRdb, which kept in-frame rearrangements only. Such tables lose some clones; where checked, under half of the loss comes from unresolved V genes, and the rest has no known cause. The sample contains some 73,000 clones, around 89% of them found a single time. The ten biggest clones cover about 10% of the sample.

This record belongs to a study of OX40 agonist ivuxolimab in advanced cancers. Notes on the research overall: The costimulatory receptor OX40 (CD134) was targeted by ivuxolimab, a fully human IgG2 agonistic monoclonal antibody. Intravenous ivuxolimab was administered to patients every 2 weeks at six dose levels: 0.01, 0.1, 0.3, 1.5, 3 and 10 mg/kg. Of the approximately 50 patients in dose escalation, about 20 had hepatocellular carcinoma, some 15 had melanoma, 9 had renal cell carcinoma and 9 had head and neck cancer. A male proportion of around 81% and a mean age of about 60 years, ranging from about 23 to 90, were recorded for the dose-escalation cohort. Patients were allowed to have had prior anti-PD-1, anti-PD-L1 or anti-CTLA-4 therapy, and 40% of the dose-escalation patients had been treated with checkpoint inhibitors. Partial responses were achieved by three dose-escalation patients, of whom one had hepatocellular carcinoma and two had cutaneous melanoma. Peripheral TCRbeta sequencing was intended to test whether TCR sequence diversity was altered and clonal T-cell expansion was caused by ivuxolimab. The monotherapy dose-escalation portion (N ≈ 56 patients) of the phase I ivuxolimab trial is reported in the paper.

CDR1 and CDR2 are read off the germline V gene as MGHRA and YSYEKL. The junction shows trimming of 4 bases on V and 5 bases on J, and the gene matches do not reach 5 bases of it. From the cysteine through the phenylalanine, the CDR3 covers 14 amino acids. Only the CDR3 DNA is retained, 42 bases long and in frame from the first base. Summary of the overall study and its limitations: After ivuxolimab, expanded clones were on average more numerous among CD8+ T cells than among CD4+ T cells. Which antigens the clonally expanded peripheral T cells were specific for was not determined. In the 0.1-3.0 mg/kg groups, partial responders had among the lowest normalized peripheral clonal expansion, particularly in CD8+ T cells. At doses of 0.1 to 3.0 mg/kg, clonal expansion of both CD4+ and CD8+ T cells in blood was seen between baseline and week 6. Low levels of normalized T-cell clonal expansion were also shown by some nonresponding patients.

The sequence derives from an adult with an advanced solid tumor such as melanoma, head and neck, liver or kidney cancer. The chain is assembled from TRBV4-1 and TRBJ1-1; the junction holds 9 bases that match TRBD1. Sequenced here: CD4+ or CD8+ T cells sorted from blood, sampled in a trial of the OX40 agonist ivuxolimab. The nucleotide sequence is given as TGCGCCAGCAGCCTAGACAGGGGGGTTACTGAAGCTTTCTTT. Translation gives CASSLDRGVTEAFF.